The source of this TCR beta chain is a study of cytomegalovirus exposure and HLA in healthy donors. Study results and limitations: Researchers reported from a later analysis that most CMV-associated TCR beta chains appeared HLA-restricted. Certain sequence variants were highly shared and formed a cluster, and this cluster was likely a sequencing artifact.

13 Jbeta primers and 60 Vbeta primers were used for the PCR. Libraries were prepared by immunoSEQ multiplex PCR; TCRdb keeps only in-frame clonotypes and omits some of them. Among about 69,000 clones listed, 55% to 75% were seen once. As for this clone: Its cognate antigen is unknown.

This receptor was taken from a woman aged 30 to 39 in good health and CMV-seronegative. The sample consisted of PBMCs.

CDR3 amino acids: CASSARDRGRRNYGYTF. In DNA, the CDR3 is TGCGCCAGCAGCGCCCGGGACAGGGGGCGTAGGAACTATGGCTACACCTTC. The chain carries TRBV5-1 and TRBJ1-2; the match to TRBD1 covers 12 bases. V gave up 4 bases and J gave up 2 bases; unmatched junction bases: 9. This CDR3 contains 17 residues. Germline V CDR1 and CDR2: SGHRS, YFSETQ.